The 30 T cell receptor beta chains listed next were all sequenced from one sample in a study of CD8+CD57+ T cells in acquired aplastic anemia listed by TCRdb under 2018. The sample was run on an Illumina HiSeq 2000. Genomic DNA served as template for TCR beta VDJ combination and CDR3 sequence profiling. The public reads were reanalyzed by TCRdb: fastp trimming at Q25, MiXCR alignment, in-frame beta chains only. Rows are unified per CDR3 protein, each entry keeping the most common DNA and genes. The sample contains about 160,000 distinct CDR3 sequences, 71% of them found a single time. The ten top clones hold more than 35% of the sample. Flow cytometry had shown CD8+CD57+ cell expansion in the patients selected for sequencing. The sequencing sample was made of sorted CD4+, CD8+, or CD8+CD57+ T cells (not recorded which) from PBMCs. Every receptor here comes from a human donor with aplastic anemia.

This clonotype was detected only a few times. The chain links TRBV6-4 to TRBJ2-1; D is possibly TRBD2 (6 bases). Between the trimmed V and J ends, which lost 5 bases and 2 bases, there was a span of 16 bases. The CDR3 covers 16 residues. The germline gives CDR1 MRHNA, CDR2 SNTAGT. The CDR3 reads CASSYQAGSPYNEQFF. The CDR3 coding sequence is TGTGCCAGCAGTTATCAGGCGGGGAGCCCCTACAATGAGCAGTTCTTC.

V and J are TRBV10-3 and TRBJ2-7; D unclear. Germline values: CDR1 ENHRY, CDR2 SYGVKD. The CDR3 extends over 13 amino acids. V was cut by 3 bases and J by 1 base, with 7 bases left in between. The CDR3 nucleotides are TGTGCCATCAGTGATGCACAGTCCTACGAGCAGTACTTC. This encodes CAISDAQSYEQYF.

CDR3 in amino acids: CASSPHKSSYNEQFF. CDR3 nucleotides: TGTGCCAGCAGCCCTCACAAGAGCTCCTACAATGAGCAGTTCTTC. The genes are TRBV11-1 and TRBJ2-1; D unresolved. The CDR3 consists of 15 residues. From germline, CDR1 is SGHAT and CDR2 FQDESV (reference sequence). Deletions cut 5 bases from V and 0 bases from J, with 11 bases between.

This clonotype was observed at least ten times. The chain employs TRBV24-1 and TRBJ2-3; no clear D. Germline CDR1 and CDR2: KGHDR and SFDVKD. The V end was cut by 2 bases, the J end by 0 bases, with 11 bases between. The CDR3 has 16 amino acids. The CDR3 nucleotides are TGTGCCACCAGTGATTGGGATCCAATTAGCACAGATACGCAGTATTTT. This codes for CATSDWDPISTDTQYF.

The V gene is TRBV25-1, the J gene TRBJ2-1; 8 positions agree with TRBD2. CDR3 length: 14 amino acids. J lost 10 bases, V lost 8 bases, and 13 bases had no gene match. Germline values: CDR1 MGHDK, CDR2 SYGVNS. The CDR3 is CASARTGTRREQFF. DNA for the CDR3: TGTGCCAGCGCCCGCACCGGGACTAGACGCGAGCAGTTCTTC.

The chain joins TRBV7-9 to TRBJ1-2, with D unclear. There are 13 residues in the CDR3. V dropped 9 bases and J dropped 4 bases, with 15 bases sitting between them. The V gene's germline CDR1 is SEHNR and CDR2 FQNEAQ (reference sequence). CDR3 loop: CASAPSESYGYTF. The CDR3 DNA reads TGTGCCAGTGCCCCAAGTGAATCCTATGGCTACACCTTC.

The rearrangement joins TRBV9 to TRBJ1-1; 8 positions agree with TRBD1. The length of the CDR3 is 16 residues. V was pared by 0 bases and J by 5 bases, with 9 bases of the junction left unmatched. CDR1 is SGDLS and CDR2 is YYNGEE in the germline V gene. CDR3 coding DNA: TGTGCCAGCAGCGTAGAGGGTCAGGGGGCGAGGACTGAAGCTTTCTTT. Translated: CASSVEGQGARTEAFF. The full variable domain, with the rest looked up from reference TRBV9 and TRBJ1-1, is DSGVTQTPKHLITATGQRVTLRCSPRSGDLSVYWYQQSLDQGLQFLIQYYNGEERAKGNILERFSAQQFPDLHSELNLSSLELGDSALYFCASSVEGQGARTEAFFGQGTRLTVV.

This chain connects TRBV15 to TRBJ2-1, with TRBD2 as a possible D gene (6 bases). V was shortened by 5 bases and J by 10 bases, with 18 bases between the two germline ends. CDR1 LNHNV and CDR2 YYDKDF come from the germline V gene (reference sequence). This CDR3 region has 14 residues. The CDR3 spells CATSARLVGGEQFF. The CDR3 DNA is TGTGCCACCAGCGCTAGACTAGTCGGCGGAGAGCAGTTCTTC.

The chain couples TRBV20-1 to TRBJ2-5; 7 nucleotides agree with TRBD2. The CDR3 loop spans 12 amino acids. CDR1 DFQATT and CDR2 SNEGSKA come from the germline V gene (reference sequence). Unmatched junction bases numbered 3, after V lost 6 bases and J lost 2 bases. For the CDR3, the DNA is TGCAGTGCCCCTAGCGGACAAGAGACCCAGTACTTC. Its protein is CSAPSGQETQYF.

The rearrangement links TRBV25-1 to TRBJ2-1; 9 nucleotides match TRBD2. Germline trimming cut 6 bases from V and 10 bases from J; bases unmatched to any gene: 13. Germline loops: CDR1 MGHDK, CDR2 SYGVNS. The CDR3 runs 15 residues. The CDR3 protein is CASSLVGGGVGEQFF. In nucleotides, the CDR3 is TGTGCCAGCAGCTTAGTCGGCGGGGGGGTTGGGGAGCAGTTCTTC. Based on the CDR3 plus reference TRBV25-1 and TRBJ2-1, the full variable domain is EADIYQTPRYLVIGTGKKITLECSQTMGHDKMYWYQQDPGMELHLIHYSYGVNSTEKGDLSSESTVSRIRTEHFPLTLESARPSHTSQYLCASSLVGGGVGEQFFGPGTRLTVL.

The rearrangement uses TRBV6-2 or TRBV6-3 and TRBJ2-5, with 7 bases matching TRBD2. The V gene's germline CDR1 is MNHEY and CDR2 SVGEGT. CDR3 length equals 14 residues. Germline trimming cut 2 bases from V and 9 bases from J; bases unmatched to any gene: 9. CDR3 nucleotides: TGTGCCAGCAGTTACGAGGGAGGGGTGCAGCCCCAGTACTTC. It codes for CASSYEGGVQPQYF.

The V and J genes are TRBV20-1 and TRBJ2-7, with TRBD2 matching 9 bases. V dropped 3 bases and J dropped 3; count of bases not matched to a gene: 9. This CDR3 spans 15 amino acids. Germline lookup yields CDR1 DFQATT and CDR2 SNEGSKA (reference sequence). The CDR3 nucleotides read TGCAGTGCTAGCCCCCTAGCTAGCGGGGACTACGAGCAGTACGTC. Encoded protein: CSASPLASGDYEQYV.

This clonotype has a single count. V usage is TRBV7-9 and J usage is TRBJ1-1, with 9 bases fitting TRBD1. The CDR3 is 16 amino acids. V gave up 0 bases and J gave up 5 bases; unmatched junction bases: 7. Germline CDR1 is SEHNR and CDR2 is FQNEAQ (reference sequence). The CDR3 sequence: CASSLAGTGTKTEAFF. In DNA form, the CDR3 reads TGTGCCAGCAGCTTAGCGGGGACAGGGACGAAAACTGAAGCTTTCTTT.

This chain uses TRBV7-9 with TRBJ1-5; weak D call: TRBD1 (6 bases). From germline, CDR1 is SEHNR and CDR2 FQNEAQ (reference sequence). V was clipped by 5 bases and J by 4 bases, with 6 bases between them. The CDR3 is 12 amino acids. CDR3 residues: CASSQGNQPQHF. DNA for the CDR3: TGTGCCAGCAGCCAGGGGAATCAGCCCCAGCATTTT.

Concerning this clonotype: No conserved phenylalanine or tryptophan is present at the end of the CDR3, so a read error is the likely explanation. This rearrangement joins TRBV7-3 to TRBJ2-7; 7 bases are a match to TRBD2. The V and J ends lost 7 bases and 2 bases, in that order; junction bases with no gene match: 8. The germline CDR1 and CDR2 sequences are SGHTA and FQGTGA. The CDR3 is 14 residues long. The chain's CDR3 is CASTFSGAPYEQYL. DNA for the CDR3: TGTGCCAGCACCTTCAGCGGGGCACCCTACGAGCAGTACCTC.

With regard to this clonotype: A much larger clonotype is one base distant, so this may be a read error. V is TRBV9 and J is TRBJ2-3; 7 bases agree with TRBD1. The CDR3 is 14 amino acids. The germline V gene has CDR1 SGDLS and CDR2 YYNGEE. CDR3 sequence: CAGRVERGQDTQYF. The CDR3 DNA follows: TGTGCCGGCAGAGTAGAAAGGGGGCAAGATACGCAGTATTTT.

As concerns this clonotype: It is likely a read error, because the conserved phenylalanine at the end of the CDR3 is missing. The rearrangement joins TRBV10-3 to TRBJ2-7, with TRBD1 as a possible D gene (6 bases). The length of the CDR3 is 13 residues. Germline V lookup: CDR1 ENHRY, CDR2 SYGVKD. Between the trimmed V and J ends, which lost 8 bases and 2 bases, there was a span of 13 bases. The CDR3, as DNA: TGTGCCATCGGGAACAGGGAAGCCTACGAGCAGTACCTC. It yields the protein CAIGNREAYEQYL.

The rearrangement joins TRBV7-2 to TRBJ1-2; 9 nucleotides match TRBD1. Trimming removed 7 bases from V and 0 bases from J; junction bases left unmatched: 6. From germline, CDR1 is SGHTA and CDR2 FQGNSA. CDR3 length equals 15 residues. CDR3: CASKGGQGPNYGYTF. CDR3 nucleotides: TGTGCCAGCAAGGGGGGACAGGGACCTAACTATGGCTACACCTTC.

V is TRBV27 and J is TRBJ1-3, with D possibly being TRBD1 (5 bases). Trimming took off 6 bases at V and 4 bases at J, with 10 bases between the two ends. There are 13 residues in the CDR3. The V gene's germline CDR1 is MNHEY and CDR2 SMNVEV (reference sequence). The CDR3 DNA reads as TGTGCCAGCAGGGGGCTCACAGGAAACACCATATATTTT. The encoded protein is CASRGLTGNTIYF.

CDR3 DNA: TGTGCCAGCAGTCCGGGCGGGTACTCCCCCCTCTACACCTTC. Its translation: CASSPGGYSPLYTF. The genes are TRBV2 and TRBJ1-2; D remains ambiguous. This CDR3 is built from 14 residues. Trimming removed 5 bases from V and 10 bases from J, with 20 bases in between. CDR1 and CDR2 from the germline V gene are SNHLY and FYNNEI.

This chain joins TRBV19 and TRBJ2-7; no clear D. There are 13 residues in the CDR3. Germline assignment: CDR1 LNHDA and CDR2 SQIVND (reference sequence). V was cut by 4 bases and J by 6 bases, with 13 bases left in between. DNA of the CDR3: TGTGCCAGTAGTACAAGGTCAGCAGGCGAGCAGTACTTC. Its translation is CASSTRSAGEQYF.

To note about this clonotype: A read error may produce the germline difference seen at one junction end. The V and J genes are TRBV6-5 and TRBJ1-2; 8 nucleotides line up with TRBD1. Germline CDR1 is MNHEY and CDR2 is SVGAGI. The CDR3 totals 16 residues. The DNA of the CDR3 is TGTGCCAGCAGTCACTCGAGTGGGGGACAGGTCTATGGCTACACCTTC. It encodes CASSHSSGGQVYGYTF.

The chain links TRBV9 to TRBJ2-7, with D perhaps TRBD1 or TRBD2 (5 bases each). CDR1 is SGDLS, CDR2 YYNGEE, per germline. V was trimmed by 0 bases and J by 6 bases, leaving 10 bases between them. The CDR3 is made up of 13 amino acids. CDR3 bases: TGTGCCAGCAGCGTAGCGGGGCCAGGCGAGCAGTACTTC. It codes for CASSVAGPGEQYF.

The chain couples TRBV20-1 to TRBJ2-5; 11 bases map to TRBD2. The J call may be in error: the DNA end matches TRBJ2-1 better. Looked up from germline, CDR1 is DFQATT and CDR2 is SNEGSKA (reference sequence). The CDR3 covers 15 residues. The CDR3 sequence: CSASQLAGAYNEQFF. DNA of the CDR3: TGCAGTGCTAGTCAACTAGCGGGAGCCTACAATGAGCAGTTCTTC.

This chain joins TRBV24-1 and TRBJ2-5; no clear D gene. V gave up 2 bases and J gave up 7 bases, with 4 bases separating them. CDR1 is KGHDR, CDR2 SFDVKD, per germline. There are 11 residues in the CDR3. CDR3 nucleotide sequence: TGTGCCACCAGTGATTCAGGGACCCAGTACTTC. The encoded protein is CATSDSGTQYF.

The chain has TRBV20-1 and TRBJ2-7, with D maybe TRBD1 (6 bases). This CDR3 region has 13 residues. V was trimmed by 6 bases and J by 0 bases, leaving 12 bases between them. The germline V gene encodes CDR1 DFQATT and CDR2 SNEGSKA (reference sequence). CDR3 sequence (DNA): TGCAGTGCCTATGGGGGCGGCTCCTACGAGCAGTACTTC. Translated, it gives CSAYGGGSYEQYF.

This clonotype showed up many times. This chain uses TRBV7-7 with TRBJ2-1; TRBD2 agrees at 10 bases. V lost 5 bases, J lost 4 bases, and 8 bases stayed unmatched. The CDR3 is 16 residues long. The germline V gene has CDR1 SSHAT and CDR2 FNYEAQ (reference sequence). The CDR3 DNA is TGTGCCAGCAGCGAGGGGGGAGCGGGGGGGTACAATGAGCAGTTCTTC. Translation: CASSEGGAGGYNEQFF. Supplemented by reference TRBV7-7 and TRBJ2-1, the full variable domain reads GAGVSQSPRYKVTKRGQDVTLRCDPISSHATLYWYQQALGQGPEFLTYFNYEAQPDKSGLPSDRFSAERPEGSISTLTIQRTEQRDSAMYRCASSEGGAGGYNEQFFGPGTRLTVL.

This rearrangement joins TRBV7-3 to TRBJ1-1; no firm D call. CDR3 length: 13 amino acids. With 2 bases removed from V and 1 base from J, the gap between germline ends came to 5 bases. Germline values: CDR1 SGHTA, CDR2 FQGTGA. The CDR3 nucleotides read TGTGCCAGCAGCTTACAGCAGAACACTGAAGCTTTCTTT. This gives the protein CASSLQQNTEAFF. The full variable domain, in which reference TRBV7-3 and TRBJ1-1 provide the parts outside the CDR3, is GAGVSQTPSNKVTEKGKYVELRCDPISGHTALYWYRQSLGQGPEFLIYFQGTGAADDSGLPNDRFFAVRPEGSVSTLKIQRTERGDSAVYLCASSLQQNTEAFFGQGTRLTVV.

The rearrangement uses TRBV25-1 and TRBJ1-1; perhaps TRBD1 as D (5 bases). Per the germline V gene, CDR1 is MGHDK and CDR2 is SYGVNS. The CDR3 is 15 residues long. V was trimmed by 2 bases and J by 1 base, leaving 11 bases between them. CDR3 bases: TGTGCCAGCAGTGAAAGTGCTAGGGGGAACACTGAAGCTTTCTTT. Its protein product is CASSESARGNTEAFF. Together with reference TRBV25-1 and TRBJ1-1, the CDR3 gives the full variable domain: EADIYQTPRYLVIGTGKKITLECSQTMGHDKMYWYQQDPGMELHLIHYSYGVNSTEKGDLSSESTVSRIRTEHFPLTLESARPSHTSQYLCASSESARGNTEAFFGQGTRLTVV.

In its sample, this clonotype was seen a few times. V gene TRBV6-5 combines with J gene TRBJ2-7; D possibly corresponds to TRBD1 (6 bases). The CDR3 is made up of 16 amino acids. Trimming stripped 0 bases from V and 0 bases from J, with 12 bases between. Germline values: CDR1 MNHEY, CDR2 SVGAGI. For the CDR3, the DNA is TGTGCCAGCAGTTACTCGTCCGGGACAACCTCCTACGAGCAGTACTTC. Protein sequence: CASSYSSGTTSYEQYF.